This TCR beta chain emerged from a study of identical twins. Study-wide points: Some out-of-frame alpha sequences were shared by twins, and these showed excess low generation probability. Models predicted less out-of-frame TCR alpha sharing in monozygotic twins than was found. Insertion counts were lower in abundant cord blood beta clonotypes, a trend that memory repertoires did not show.

Template switching added a universal primer site, and cDNA bore unique molecular identifiers. MiXCR, applied by TCRdb to the 5' RACE reads, yields one record per CDR3 protein. The table records around 370,000 distinct CDR3 sequences, 9% to 10% of them present only once. Points on this clonotype: Its specificity is not known.

CDR3 length: 14 amino acids. Per germline, CDR1 PRHDT and CDR2 FYEKMQ (reference sequence). The V and J ends lost 4 bases and 3 bases respectively, with 12 bases between them. This clonotype was obtained from a woman aged 50 to 60 in good health. Sequencing was carried out using naive T cells sorted from blood. The V and J genes are TRBV13 and TRBJ1-1, with D uncertain. The CDR3 loop reads CASSSRRVDTEAFF. The CDR3 bases are TGTGCCAGCAGCTCACGGAGGGTAGACACTGAAGCTTTCTTT.